This T cell receptor beta chain originates from a study of CD8+ T cells in alopecia areata. After isolation, RNA underwent reverse transcription to generate cDNA as the sequencing template. The data were produced by immunoSEQ multiplex PCR, yet TCRdb's version contains in-frame clones alone and is incomplete. The sample holds tens of thousands of clones, 35% to 55% seen once. This clone was seen a handful of times. Stated treatment: oral pan-JAK inhibitor, 5-10 mg twice daily. Losses at the gene ends were 3 bases for V and 3 bases for J; bases not matched to a gene: 1. CDR1 is SEHNR, CDR2 FQNEAQ, per germline (reference sequence). The CDR3 length is 13 residues.

Sequences were derived from CD8+ T cells sorted from blood, sampled around week 37, from a patient treated with tofacitinib. This receptor was identified in a human donor with alopecia areata. This chain connects TRBV7-9 to TRBJ2-7, with 8 nucleotides matching TRBD1. CDR3 in amino acids: CASSFGTGYEQYF. CDR3 nucleotide sequence: TGTGCCAGCAGCTTCGGGACAGGCTACGAGCAGTACTTC.